A single sample gave rise to the 4 T cell receptor beta chains below, sequenced in a study of blood T cell repertoires in COVID-19. Produced via immunoSEQ multiplex PCR; TCRdb's table is partial and in-frame only. This table has fewer than 350,000 clones, 86% appearing once. The sequenced sample consisted of peripheral blood. These receptors originate from a woman aged 25-40 years who had recovered from COVID-19.

The chain couples TRBV6-6 to TRBJ2-4; weak D call: TRBD2 (5 bases). The V end was cut by 0 bases, the J end by 5 bases, with 5 bases between. There are 13 residues in the CDR3. The germline gives CDR1 MNHNY, CDR2 SVGAGI (reference sequence). The CDR3 protein is CASSYSRENIQYF. The CDR3 bases are TGTGCCAGCAGTTACTCGAGGGAAAACATTCAGTACTTC.

The CDR3, as DNA: TGCGCCAGCAGCTTGCTGGTCGAGGATGAAAAACTGTTTTTT. Protein product: CASSLLVEDEKLFF. J is TRBJ1-4 and V is TRBV5-1; no reliable D call. The CDR3 has 14 amino acids. Germline V gene sequence: CDR1 SGHRS, CDR2 YFSETQ. Trimming took off 1 base at V and 6 bases at J, with 10 bases between the two ends. The entire variable domain, with the rest obtained from reference TRBV5-1 and TRBJ1-4, is as follows: KAGVTQTPRYLIKTRGQQVTLSCSPISGHRSVSWYQQTPGQGLQFLFEYFSETQRNKGNFPGRFSGRQFSNSRSEMNVSTLELGDSALYLCASSLLVEDEKLFFGSGTQLSVL.

The rearrangement uses TRBV19 and TRBJ2-2; 8 bases map to TRBD2. The germline V gene has CDR1 LNHDA and CDR2 SQIVND (reference sequence). The V and J ends lost 4 bases and 3 bases, in that order; junction bases with no gene match: 4. The CDR3 loop spans 15 amino acids. The DNA of the CDR3 is TGTGCCAGTAGTACAGAGCGGGGGTACACCGGGGAGCTGTTTTTT. Residues: CASSTERGYTGELFF.

This chain uses TRBV30 with TRBJ1-5, with a possible D match to TRBD1 (6 bases). Trimming cost V 0 bases and J 5 bases, with 17 bases left between them. CDR1 GTSNPN and CDR2 SVGIG come from the germline V gene (reference sequence). The length of the CDR3 is 16 residues. In DNA, the CDR3 is TGTGCCTGGAGTGTACCTGAGGGGACACCATATCAGCCCCAGCATTTT. It specifies CAWSVPEGTPYQPQHF.